What follows are 18 T cell receptor beta chains derived from one specimen sequenced in a study of CDR3 diversity in severe acne. TCRdb passed the PCR reads through MiXCR, listing each CDR3 protein once. The sample consists of approximately 84,000 distinct CDR3 sequences, about 54% of them appearing once. Sequenced input: blood. The source is a male donor in good health, without acne.

The rearrangement joins TRBV20-1 to TRBJ2-7, with 9 positions matching TRBD1. V was clipped by 4 bases and J by 4 bases; unmatched bases: 2. CDR1 and CDR2 (germline): DFQATT, SNEGSKA (reference sequence). This CDR3 spans 12 amino acids. The CDR3 protein is CSATGTGYEQYF. CDR3 sequence (DNA): TGCAGTGCTACCGGGACAGGGTACGAGCAGTACTTC.

This clonotype was recorded a few times. The chain recombines TRBV20-1 with TRBJ2-5; D might be TRBD2 (5 bases). Deletions cut 6 bases from V and 9 bases from J, with 17 bases between. The CDR3 runs to 12 residues. Germline CDR1 DFQATT, CDR2 SNEGSKA (reference sequence). The CDR3 loop is CSAPDGPGAQYF. The CDR3 DNA follows: TGCAGTGCACCGGACGGTCCCGGGGCCCAGTACTTC.

This clonotype occurred a few times. This chain joins TRBV2 and TRBJ1-5, with D perhaps matching TRBD1 (5 bases). Trimming took off 9 bases at V and 5 bases at J, with 14 bases between the two ends. This CDR3 has 13 residues. Germline V CDR1 and CDR2: SNHLY, FYNNEI. The chain's CDR3 is CASTRDLDQPQHF. CDR3 sequence (DNA): TGTGCCAGTACACGGGACCTTGATCAGCCCCAGCATTTT.

Only a few counts were recorded for this clonotype. The gene calls are TRBV7-9 and TRBJ1-1; D is ambiguous. Between the trimmed V and J ends, which lost 3 bases and 3 bases, there was a span of 5 bases. The germline CDR1 and CDR2 sequences are SEHNR and FQNEAQ (reference sequence). The CDR3 extends over 12 amino acids. In nucleotides, the CDR3 is TGTGCCAGCAGCTTCTCATACACTGAAGCTTTCTTT. It codes for CASSFSYTEAFF.

The sample holds one count of this clonotype. The chain has TRBV29-1 and TRBJ1-1; possible D gene TRBD1, 5 bases. CDR1 and CDR2 from the germline V gene are SQVTM and ANQGSEA. This CDR3 is built from 16 residues. Trimming took 4 bases from V and 0 from J, leaving 18 bases between them. The CDR3 sequence is CSVVGGSGVLNTEAFF. The CDR3 nucleotides are TGCAGCGTTGTGGGGGGATCGGGGGTGCTGAACACTGAAGCTTTCTTT.

Sample share makes this clonotype medium-sized. The chain uses TRBV29-1 and TRBJ2-7, with no clear D. Germline assignment: CDR1 SQVTM and CDR2 ANQGSEA. The CDR3 is 15 residues long. CDR3 sequence: CFYPRGRLLSYEQYF. CDR3 in DNA: TGCTTCTATCCGCGTGGACGGTTACTTTCCTACGAGCAGTACTTC.

This sequence joins TRBV7-4 and TRBJ1-6; D gene ambiguous. V was trimmed by 4 bases and J by 13 bases, leaving 11 bases between them. This CDR3 has 12 residues. CDR1 and CDR2 from the germline V gene are SGHVT and SQSDAQ. The DNA for the CDR3 is TGTGCCAGCAGCTACCTGTCCGGGCCCCTCCACTTT. Translated: CASSYLSGPLHF.

The chain uses TRBV6-5 and TRBJ2-6; 9 nucleotides match TRBD1. CDR3 size: 18 residues. The junction had 7 bases not matched to a gene; V was cut back by 2 bases and J by 2 bases. The V gene's germline CDR1 is MNHEY and CDR2 SVGAGI. CDR3 sequence reads: CASSYPGQGGPGANVLTF. Written as DNA, the CDR3 is TGTGCCAGCAGTTACCCGGGACAGGGAGGACCTGGGGCCAACGTCCTGACTTTC.

Concerning this clonotype: A clone one base away is much larger, so this may be a read error. V gene TRBV10-3 combines with J gene TRBJ1-4; D ambiguous. CDR3 length equals 14 residues. Germline V CDR1 and CDR2: ENHRY, SYGVKD. The CDR3 protein is CAIGPSNGGERLFF. CDR3 sequence (DNA): TGTGCCATTGGCCCTAGTAATGGTGGTGAAAGACTGTTTTTT.

This clonotype is a singleton in its sample. The chain couples TRBV28 to TRBJ1-2, with D perhaps TRBD1 (6 bases). This CDR3 is built from 14 residues. Per the germline V gene, CDR1 is MDHEN and CDR2 is SYDVKM. V lost 4 bases and J 4 bases, leaving 13 bases between the germline ends. CDR3 residues: CASSSPQGSYGYTF. In nucleotides, the CDR3 is TGTGCCAGCAGTTCACCACAGGGAAGCTATGGCTACACCTTC.

V gene TRBV25-1 combines with J gene TRBJ1-1; maybe TRBD1 (5 bases). V was clipped by 1 base and J by 0 bases, with 9 bases between them. Germline V CDR1 and CDR2: MGHDK, SYGVNS. This CDR3 is 15 amino acids long. CDR3 loop: CASSEFAGMNTEAFF. The DNA of the CDR3 is TGTGCCAGCAGTGAATTTGCAGGGATGAACACTGAAGCTTTCTTT.

The chain couples TRBV18 to TRBJ2-7; TRBD1 or TRBD2 may be the D gene (5 bases each). The CDR3 runs 15 residues. The V end was cut by 3 bases, the J end by 0 bases, with 12 bases between. The V gene's germline CDR1 is KGHSH and CDR2 LQKENI. The CDR3 is CASSPRDPRSYEQYF. The DNA of the CDR3 is TGTGCCAGCTCACCCCGGGACCCGCGCTCCTACGAGCAGTACTTC.

As regards this clonotype: This may come from a read error, since a much larger clone is one base off. V is TRBV25-1 and J is TRBJ1-6; no reliable D call. Germline-derived CDR1 and CDR2 are MGHDK and SYGVNS. This CDR3 contains 13 residues. CDR3 coding DNA: TGTACCAGCACCCTTAGCGATGGGTCACCCCTCCACTTT. The encoded protein is CTSTLSDGSPLHF. The variable domain in full, with the rest retrieved from reference TRBV25-1 and TRBJ1-6, is EADIYQTPRYLVIGTGKKITLECSQTMGHDKMYWYQQDPGMELHLIHYSYGVNSTEKGDLSSESTVSRIRTEHFPLTLESARPSHTSQYLCTSTLSDGSPLHFGNGTRLTVT.

Ten or more counts support this clonotype. This chain links TRBV6-1 with TRBJ1-5; 7 bases align to TRBD1. CDR1 is MNHNS, CDR2 SASEGT, per germline. V trimming: 7 bases; J trimming: 5 bases; junction bases outside the gene matches: 5. This CDR3 spans 13 amino acids. CDR3 region: CASKRQGDQPQHF. The DNA for the CDR3 is TGTGCCAGCAAAAGACAGGGAGATCAGCCCCAGCATTTT.

As regards this clonotype: Possible read error: a much larger clone is one base away. The CDR3 sequence is CAGSTSGRPGELFF. CDR3 bases: TGTGCCGGCAGCACTAGCGGGAGGCCCGGGGAGCTGTTTTTT. The chain couples TRBV7-9 to TRBJ2-2; 12 bases match TRBD2. CDR1 and CDR2 (germline): SEHNR, FQNEAQ (reference sequence). There are 14 residues in the CDR3.

Worth noting for this clonotype: One junction end does not reproduce the germline sequence, and a read error may be involved. J is TRBJ2-1 and V is TRBV2, with TRBD2 matching over 12 bases. The germline CDR1 and CDR2 sequences are SNHLY and FYNNEI. The CDR3 totals 20 residues. CDR3 residues: CASSQDVSLAGGRPLGEQFF. As DNA, the CDR3 is TGCGCCAGCAGCCAAGATGTTTCGCTAGCGGGAGGGAGACCTCTCGGCGAGCAGTTCTTC. Looking up the rest from reference TRBV2 and TRBJ2-1 gives the full variable domain: EPEVTQTPSHQVTQMGQEVILRCVPISNHLYFYWYRQILGQKVEFLVSFYNNEISEKSEIFDDQFSVERPDGSNFTLKIRSTKLEDSAMYFCASSQDVSLAGGRPLGEQFFGPGTRLTVL.

The rearrangement links TRBV10-3 to TRBJ1-5, with 10 bases fitting TRBD1. Germline CDR1 is ENHRY and CDR2 is SYGVKD. V was pared by 7 bases and J by 5 bases, with 8 bases of the junction left unmatched. This CDR3 comprises 15 residues. CDR3 protein: CAIKGDRGFDQPQHF. The DNA for the CDR3 is TGTGCCATCAAAGGGGACAGGGGTTTCGATCAGCCCCAGCATTTT.

V gene TRBV24-1 combines with J gene TRBJ2-3; perhaps TRBD1 as D (7 bases). The CDR3 spans 16 residues. Trimming stripped 0 bases from V and 0 bases from J, with 9 bases between. Germline lookup yields CDR1 KGHDR and CDR2 SFDVKD. The CDR3 region has the DNA TGTGCCACCAGTGATTTGCAGGGGGGCAGCACAGATACGCAGTATTTT. Encoded protein: CATSDLQGGSTDTQYF.